These T cell receptor beta chains were read from a single sample in a study of siplizumab effects on memory and regulatory T cells. Only in-frame clones appear in the TCRdb table, and some are missing; sequencing was by immunoSEQ multiplex PCR. Found here are fewer than 120,000 clones, over 85% of them singletons; the top ten hold approximately 1.3%. Source material: CD4+ T cells sorted from blood. These receptors originate from a human donor in good health. The CDR3 runs from the conserved cysteine through the conserved F or W. A D gene is named only where the DNA matches it firmly. For some rows the clone size is stated as once, few or many, or as a class when expanded; others skip it.

d_call j_call clone_size v_call cdr3_nt cdr3_aa
NA TRBJ2-7 NA TRBV30 TGTGCCTGGAGTGTACGAGGTTACGAGCAGTACTTC CAWSVRGYEQYF
NA TRBJ1-3 NA TRBV11-2 TGTGCCAGCAGCTTAGAGGGGAGAAACACCATATATTTT CASSLEGRNTIYF
TRBD1 TRBJ2-2 NA TRBV11-3 TGTGCCAGCGGCCTGGGACAGGGTAAAGGGAGTGGCGGGGAGCTGTTTTTT CASGLGQGKGSGGELFF
NA TRBJ2-3 NA TRBV4-1 TGCGCCAGCAGCCAGGCGGGGATGAGAACAGATACGCAGTATTTT CASSQAGMRTDTQYF
NA TRBJ2-3 once TRBV11-2 TGTGCCAGCAGCTTAACTACGACTCGCACAGATACGCAGTATTTT CASSLTTTRTDTQYF
NA TRBJ2-5 NA TRBV19 TGTGCCAGTAGTATCGGCAGGGGCGGGGAGACCCAGTACTTC CASSIGRGGETQYF
NA TRBJ2-5 NA TRBV9 TGTGCCAGCAGCGTGGGCCAAGAGACCCAGTACTTC CASSVGQETQYF
NA TRBJ1-3 NA TRBV6-6 TGTGCCAGCAGATTAGACAGCTCTGGAAACACCATATATTTT CASRLDSSGNTIYF
NA TRBJ2-7 few TRBV7-2 TGTGCCAGCAGCTCCTTCAGCTACGAGCAGTACTTC CASSSFSYEQYF
TRBD1 TRBJ2-5 once TRBV14 TGTGCCAGCAGCCCGCGGGACAGGGGACGAGAGACCCAGTACTTC CASSPRDRGRETQYF
NA TRBJ2-7 once TRBV7-9 TGTGCCAGCAGCTTAAAGACAGTCTCCTACGAGCAGTACTTC CASSLKTVSYEQYF
NA TRBJ1-2 NA TRBV6-6 TGTGCCAGCAGCTCACGGCGCACTAACTATGGCTACACCTTC CASSSRRTNYGYTF
NA TRBJ1-5 NA TRBV7-9 TGTGCCAGCAGCCGCGACGGAAGCAATCAGCCCCAGCATTTT CASSRDGSNQPQHF
NA TRBJ1-2 NA TRBV6-6 TGTGCCAGCAGTTACTCGAAAGGCATCACCAACTATGGCTACACCTTC CASSYSKGITNYGYTF
NA TRBJ2-1 NA TRBV21-1 TGTGCCAGCTTGCACGGTTCCTACAATGAGCAGTTCTTC CASLHGSYNEQFF
NA TRBJ1-2 NA TRBV4-2 TGTGCCAGCAGCCAAGGGGACGGCCTCTATGGCTACACCTTC CASSQGDGLYGYTF